This entry concerns a single T cell receptor beta chain. Its antigen is not yet known. No quality values exist for individual bases; no much larger clone is one base distant. As encoded in the germline V gene, CDR1 is SQVTM while CDR2 is ANQGSEA. The CDR3 sequence holds 13 residues, the cysteine and phenylalanine included. Only CDR3 DNA is held: 39 bases, read in frame from base 1. The trim is 5 bases for V and 4 bases for J, with a gap of 14 bases between the germline ends. In Seattle, one collaborating source enrolled patients while the infection was active and tracked those patients longitudinally over the course of disease. Collaborating institutions collected whole blood in K2EDTA tubes following their own protocols. Collaborator samples were shipped for TCRbeta analysis as frozen whole blood, isolated PBMCs, or DNA extracted from either sample type. This entry comes from a study of blood T cell repertoires in COVID-19 (dated by TCRdb to about 2020). Regarding the research as a whole: The collaborator samples originated in the United States, Italy and Spain and spanned the acute and convalescent phases of COVID-19. The material from the prospective study consisted of cDNA or gDNA derived from T cells, B-cell-depleted T cells, or PBMCs. Deeply sampled blood TCRbeta repertoires from subjects exposed to, actively infected with, or recovered from COVID-19 were included in the dataset. The repertoires were released in a freely available public database intended as a resource for research on the immune response to SARS-CoV-2. The samples were drawn from two sources: the first 160 participants of the ongoing ImmuneRACE study, and fewer than 1,500 subjects contributed by 6 global collaborators. Nearly every sample came with metadata listing a de-identified subject ID, COVID-19 status, age in years and sex. Where HLA class I and class II types were available, the types were taken from metadata supplied by the sample provider, not from assay-based typing.

On the study overall, not on this receptor specifically: The amount of clinical and demographic metadata varied by source and participant and was provided uncurated.

TCRbeta CDR3 regions were amplified from genomic DNA using the immunoSEQ Assay, a bias-controlled multiplex PCR. As for how the authors treated the data: The number of nucleated cells in each sample was estimated from the amplification of reference gene primers within the assay. To quantify the absolute abundance of each unique TCRbeta CDR3 rearrangement, sequence reads were collapsed and filtered. Productive Simpson clonality was computed per sample as the square root of Simpson's diversity index over productive rearrangements. TCRdb obtained this table from immuneACCESS and retained in-frame rearrangements with V and J assigned. These tables miss some clones; where compared with another copy, unresolved V genes account for less than half of the shortfall, and the remainder is unexplained. The V and J calls and clone size come from that table; D and trimming were worked out from the DNA. For this sample the table gives 150,000 to 250,000 clones, of which 94% were detected only once. The ten largest clones capture about 0.76% of the sample.

The sample taken for sequencing was peripheral blood. This receptor was identified in a man aged 30-40 years with COVID-19, enrolled during active disease. Recombination joined TRBV29-1 with TRBJ1-1; no D gene can be assigned with confidence. The CDR3 region reads CSVRWEGSTEAFF. In nucleotide form, the sequence is TGCAGCGTTCGGTGGGAGGGATCCACTGAAGCTTTCTTT.